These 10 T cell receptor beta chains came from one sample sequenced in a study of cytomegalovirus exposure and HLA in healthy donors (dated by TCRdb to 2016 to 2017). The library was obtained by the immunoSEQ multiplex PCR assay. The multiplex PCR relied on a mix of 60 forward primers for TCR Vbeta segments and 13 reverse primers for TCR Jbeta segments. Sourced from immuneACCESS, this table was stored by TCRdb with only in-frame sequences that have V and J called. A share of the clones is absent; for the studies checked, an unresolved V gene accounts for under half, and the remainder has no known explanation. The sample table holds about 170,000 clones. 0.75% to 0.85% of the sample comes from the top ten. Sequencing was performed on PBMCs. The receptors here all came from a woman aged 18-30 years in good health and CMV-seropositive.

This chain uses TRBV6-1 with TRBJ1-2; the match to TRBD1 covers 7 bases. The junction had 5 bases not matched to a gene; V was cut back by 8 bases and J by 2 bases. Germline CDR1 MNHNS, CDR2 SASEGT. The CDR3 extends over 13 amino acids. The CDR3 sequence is CASEPGQNYGYTF. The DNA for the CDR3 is TGTGCCAGCGAGCCGGGACAGAACTATGGCTACACCTTC.

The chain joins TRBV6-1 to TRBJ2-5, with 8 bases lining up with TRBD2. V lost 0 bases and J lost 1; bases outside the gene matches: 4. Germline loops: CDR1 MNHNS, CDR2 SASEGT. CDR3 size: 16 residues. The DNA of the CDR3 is TGTGCCAGCAGTGAAGCCCCTAGCGGGCCCCAAGAGACCCAGTACTTC. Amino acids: CASSEAPSGPQETQYF.

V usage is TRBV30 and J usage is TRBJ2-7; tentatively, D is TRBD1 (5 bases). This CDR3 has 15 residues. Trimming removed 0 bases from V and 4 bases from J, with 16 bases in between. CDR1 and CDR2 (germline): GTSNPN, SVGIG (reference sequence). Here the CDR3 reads CAWSVKGPPWYEQYF. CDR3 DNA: TGTGCCTGGAGTGTAAAGGGGCCTCCCTGGTACGAGCAGTACTTC. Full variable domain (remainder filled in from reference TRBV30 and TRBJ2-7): SQTIHQWPATLVQPVGSPLSLECTVEGTSNPNLYWYRQAAGRGLQLLFYSVGIGQISSEVPQNLSASRPQDRQFILSSKKLLLSDSGFYLCAWSVKGPPWYEQYFGPGTRLTVT.

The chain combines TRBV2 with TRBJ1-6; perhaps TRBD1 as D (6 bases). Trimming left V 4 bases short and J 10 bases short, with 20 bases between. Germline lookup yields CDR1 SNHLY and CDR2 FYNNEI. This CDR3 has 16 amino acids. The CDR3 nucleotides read TGTGCCAGCAGTGCGTTTCGAGGCCAACAGGGCTCACCCCTCCACTTT. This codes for CASSAFRGQQGSPLHF.

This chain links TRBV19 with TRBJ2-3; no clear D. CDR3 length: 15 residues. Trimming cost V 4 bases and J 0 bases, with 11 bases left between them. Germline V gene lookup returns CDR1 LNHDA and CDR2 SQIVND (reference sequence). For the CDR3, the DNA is TGTGCCAGTAGTAATACACCGACTAGCACAGATACGCAGTATTTT. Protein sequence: CASSNTPTSTDTQYF. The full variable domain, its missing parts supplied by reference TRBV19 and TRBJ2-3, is DGGITQSPKYLFRKEGQNVTLSCEQNLNHDAMYWYRQDPGQGLRLIYYSQIVNDFQKGDIAEGYSVSREKKESFPLTVTSAQKNPTAFYLCASSNTPTSTDTQYFGPGTRLTVL.

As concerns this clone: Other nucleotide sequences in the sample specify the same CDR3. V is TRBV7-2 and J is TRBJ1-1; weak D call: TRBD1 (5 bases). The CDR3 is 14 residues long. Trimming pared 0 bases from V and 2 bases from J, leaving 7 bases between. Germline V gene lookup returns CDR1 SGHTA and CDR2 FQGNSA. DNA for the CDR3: TGTGCCAGCAGCTTAGCAGGGGTTAACACTGAAGCTTTCTTT. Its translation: CASSLAGVNTEAFF.

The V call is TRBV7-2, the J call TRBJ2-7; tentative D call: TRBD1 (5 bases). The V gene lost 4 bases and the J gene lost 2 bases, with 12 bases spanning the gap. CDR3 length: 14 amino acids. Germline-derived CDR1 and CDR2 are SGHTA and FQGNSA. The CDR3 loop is CASSSQGGTYEQYF. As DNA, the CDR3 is TGTGCCAGCAGCTCCCAGGGCGGTACCTACGAGCAGTACTTC.

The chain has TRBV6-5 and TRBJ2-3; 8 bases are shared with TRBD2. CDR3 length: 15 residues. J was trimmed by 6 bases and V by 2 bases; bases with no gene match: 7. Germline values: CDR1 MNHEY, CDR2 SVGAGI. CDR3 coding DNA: TGTGCCAGCAGTTACCAACTAGCGGCTCCGGATACGCAGTATTTT. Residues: CASSYQLAAPDTQYF.

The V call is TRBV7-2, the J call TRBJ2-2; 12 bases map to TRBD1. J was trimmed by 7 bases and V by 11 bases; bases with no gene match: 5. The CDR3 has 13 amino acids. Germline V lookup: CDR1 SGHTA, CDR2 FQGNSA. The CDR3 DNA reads TGTGCCTCGGGACAGGGGGCCATCGGGGAGCTGTTTTTT. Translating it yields CASGQGAIGELFF.

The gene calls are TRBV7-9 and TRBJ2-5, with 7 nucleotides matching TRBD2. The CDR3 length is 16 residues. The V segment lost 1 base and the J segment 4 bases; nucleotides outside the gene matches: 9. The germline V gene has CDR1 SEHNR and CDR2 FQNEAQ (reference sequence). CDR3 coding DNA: TGTGCCAGCAGCTTAGGGGCGGGGGTGCCGGGAGAGACCCAGTACTTC. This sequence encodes CASSLGAGVPGETQYF. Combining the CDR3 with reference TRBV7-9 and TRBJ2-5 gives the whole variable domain DTGVSQNPRHKITKRGQNVTFRCDPISEHNRLYWYRQTLGQGPEFLTYFQNEAQLEKSRLLSDRFSAERPKGSFSTLEIQRTEQGDSAMYLCASSLGAGVPGETQYFGPGTRLLVL.